This TCR beta chain was sequenced during a study of OX40 agonist ivuxolimab in advanced cancers. Germline V lookup: CDR1 MGHRA, CDR2 YSYEKL. The CDR3 loop spans 15 amino acids. Losses at the gene ends were 2 bases for V and 2 bases for J; bases not matched to a gene: 6. Generated by immunoSEQ multiplex PCR, the TCRdb table keeps only in-frame clones and is missing some. The sample has 8,000 to 13,000 clones, over 65% seen once; the top ten hold around 28%. The TCR was taken from an adult with an advanced solid tumor such as melanoma, head and neck, liver or kidney cancer. The sample in question was CD4+ or CD8+ T cells sorted from blood, obtained in a trial of the OX40 agonist ivuxolimab. The rearrangement links TRBV4-1 to TRBJ2-7, with 7 bases identical to TRBD2. The CDR3 coding sequence is TGCGCCAGCAGCCAACTCCTAGCGGAACCCTACGAGCAGTACTTC. Its translation: CASSQLLAEPYEQYF.